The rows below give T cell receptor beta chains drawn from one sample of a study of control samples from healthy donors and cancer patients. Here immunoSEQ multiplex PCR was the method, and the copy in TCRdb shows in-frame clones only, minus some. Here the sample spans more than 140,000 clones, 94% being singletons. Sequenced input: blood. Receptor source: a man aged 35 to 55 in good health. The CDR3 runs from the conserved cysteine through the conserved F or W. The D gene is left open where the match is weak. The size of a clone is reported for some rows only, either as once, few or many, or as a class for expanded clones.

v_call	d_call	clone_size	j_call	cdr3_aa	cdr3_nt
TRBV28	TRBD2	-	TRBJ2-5	CASSLQGLAGQETQYF	TGTGCCAGCAGTTTACAGGGACTAGCGGGGCAAGAGACCCAGTACTTC
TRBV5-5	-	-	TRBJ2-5	CASSLGQGGLGETQYF	TGTGCCAGCAGCTTGGGCCAGGGAGGTTTAGGAGAGACCCAGTACTTC
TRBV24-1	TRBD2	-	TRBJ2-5	CATSGTSGSDRETQYF	TGTGCCACCAGTGGTACTAGCGGGAGTGATCGGGAGACCCAGTACTTC
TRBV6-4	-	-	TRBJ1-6	CASSAGSDGGNNSPLHF	TGTGCCAGCAGTGCTGGTTCGGACGGCGGAAATAATTCACCCCTCCACTTT
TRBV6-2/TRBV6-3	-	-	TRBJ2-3	CASSPGGTDTQYF	TGTGCCAGCAGCCCGGGGGGCACAGATACGCAGTATTTT
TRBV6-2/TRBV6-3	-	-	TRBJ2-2	CASSKTLNTGELFF	TGTGCCAGCAGTAAGACATTGAACACCGGGGAGCTGTTTTTT
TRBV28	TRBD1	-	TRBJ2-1	CASSGTGGYNEQFF	TGTGCCAGCAGTGGGACAGGGGGGTACAATGAGCAGTTCTTC
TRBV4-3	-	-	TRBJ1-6	CASSQDGTFPESPLHF	TGCGCCAGCAGCCAAGATGGGACGTTCCCCGAGTCACCCCTCCACTTT
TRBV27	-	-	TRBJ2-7	CASTRGLGSYEQYF	TGTGCCAGCACGAGGGGACTTGGTTCCTACGAGCAGTACTTC
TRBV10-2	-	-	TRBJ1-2	CASRSGGSLGYTF	TGCGCCAGCAGATCGGGGGGAAGTCTTGGCTACACCTTC
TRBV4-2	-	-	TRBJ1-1	CASSQSTGTEAFF	TGTGCCAGCAGCCAATCCACCGGAACTGAAGCTTTCTTT
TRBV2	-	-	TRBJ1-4	CANKGQTGEKLFF	TGTGCCAACAAAGGACAAACCGGGGAAAAACTGTTTTTT
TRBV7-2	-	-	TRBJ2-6	CASSLGLSGANVLTF	TGTGCCAGCAGCTTGGGGCTTTCTGGGGCCAACGTCCTGACTTTC
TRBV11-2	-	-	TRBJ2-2	CASSLGGSTGELFF	TGTGCCAGCAGCCTAGGAGGGAGCACCGGGGAGCTGTTTTTT
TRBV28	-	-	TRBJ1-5	CANGEVNSAQHF	TGTGCCAACGGGGAAGTAAATAGTGCCCAGCATTTT
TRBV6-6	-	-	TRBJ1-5	CASSYSRTENQPQHF	TGTGCCAGCAGTTACTCGCGAACAGAGAATCAGCCCCAGCATTTT
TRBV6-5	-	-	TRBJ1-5	CASSLDGYQPQHF	TGTGCCAGCAGTCTCGACGGTTACCAGCCCCAGCATTTT
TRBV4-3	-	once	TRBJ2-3	CASSQQDSYPDTQYF	TGCGCCAGCAGCCAACAAGACAGCTATCCAGATACGCAGTATTTT
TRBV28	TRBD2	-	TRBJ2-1	CASSPAGATYNEQFF	TGTGCCAGCAGCCCAGCGGGAGCGACCTACAATGAGCAGTTCTTC
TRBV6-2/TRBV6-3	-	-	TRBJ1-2	CASSYTGTPNGYTF	TGTGCCAGCAGTTATACCGGGACACCTAATGGCTACACCTTC
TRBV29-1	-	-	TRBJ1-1	CSVEVPGAWSFF	TGCAGCGTTGAAGTCCCGGGGGCCTGGAGTTTCTTT
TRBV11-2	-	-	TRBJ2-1	CASSLARYNEQFF	TGTGCCAGCAGCTTAGCACGTTACAATGAGCAGTTCTTC
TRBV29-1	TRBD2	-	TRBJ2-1	CSAPTSGRVNYNEQFF	TGCAGCGCTCCGACTAGCGGGAGGGTCAACTACAATGAGCAGTTCTTC
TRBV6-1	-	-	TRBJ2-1	CASSEWGEVAYNEQFF	TGTGCCAGCAGTGAATGGGGGGAGGTAGCCTACAATGAGCAGTTCTTC
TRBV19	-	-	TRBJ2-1	CASSPSSGSMGEQFF	TGTGCCAGTAGTCCATCAAGCGGGTCTATGGGTGAGCAGTTCTTC
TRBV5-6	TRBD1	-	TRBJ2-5	CASSPRVRGQETQYF	TGTGCCAGCAGCCCCCGGGTCAGGGGGCAGGAGACCCAGTACTTC
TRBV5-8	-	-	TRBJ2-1	CASTVLASAGNEQFF	TGTGCCAGCACCGTCCTAGCGTCAGCTGGCAATGAGCAGTTCTTC
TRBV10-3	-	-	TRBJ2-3	CAISGGRQDTQYF	TGTGCCATCAGTGGGGGACGTCAAGATACGCAGTATTTT